This paragraph covers one TCR beta chain sequence. The antigen is not known. The sample originates from a study of cytomegalovirus exposure and HLA in healthy donors. General observations from the study: Highly shared sequence variants in one cluster were likely a sequencing artifact. In vitro experiments confirmed that three CMV-associated chains were specific for CMV antigens.

The CDR3 is 15 residues long. The V end lost 0 bases, the J end lost 4 bases, and 13 bases lay between the germline ends. Germline V gene data show CDR1 as SGHRS and CDR2 as YFSETQ. With 60 Vbeta and 13 Jbeta primers, the PCR was carried out. Clones were sequenced by immunoSEQ multiplex PCR, and TCRdb holds only the in-frame ones, with some missing. The table includes about 130,000 clones, about 74% detected once. What was sequenced was PBMCs. The rearrangement uses TRBV5-1 and TRBJ1-1; D call uncertain. The sequence was obtained from a man in his forties or fifties in good health and CMV-seropositive. CDR3 DNA: TGCGCCAGCAGCTTGGGACGGAGCCCCCCCACTGAAGCTTTCTTT. It is translated as CASSLGRSPPTEAFF. The variable domain in full, with the rest retrieved from reference TRBV5-1 and TRBJ1-1, is KAGVTQTPRYLIKTRGQQVTLSCSPISGHRSVSWYQQTPGQGLQFLFEYFSETQRNKGNFPGRFSGRQFSNSRSEMNVSTLELGDSALYLCASSLGRSPPTEAFFGQGTRLTVV.